The 25 T cell receptor beta chains listed next were all sequenced from one sample in a study of cytomegalovirus exposure and HLA in healthy donors. PCR employed 60 Vbeta and 13 Jbeta primers. Clones were read by immunoSEQ multiplex PCR, and TCRdb kept only the in-frame ones, dropping some. The clone table shows approximately 210,000 clones, with the ten largest holding over 0.75%. Input material: PBMCs. The receptor source for this set is a woman aged 30 to 39 in good health and CMV-seropositive.

This sequence joins TRBV7-7 and TRBJ2-2; TRBD2 matches at 9 bases. The V segment lost 2 bases and the J segment 5 bases; nucleotides outside the gene matches: 6. The CDR3 extends over 16 amino acids. Germline lookup yields CDR1 SSHAT and CDR2 FNYEAQ (reference sequence). CDR3 DNA sequence: TGTGCCAGCAGCTTAAGACTAGCGGTCGGGACCGGGGAGCTGTTTTTT. It specifies CASSLRLAVGTGELFF.

The V and J genes are TRBV7-9 and TRBJ2-3, with 9 bases identical to TRBD2. CDR3 length: 18 amino acids. CDR1 is SEHNR and CDR2 is FQNEAQ in the germline V gene (reference sequence). J was trimmed by 0 bases and V by 5 bases; bases with no gene match: 12. The CDR3 protein is CASSPARVSGGSTDTQYF. The DNA of the CDR3 is TGTGCCAGCAGCCCTGCCCGGGTGAGCGGGGGGAGCACAGATACGCAGTATTTT.

This chain joins TRBV6-6 and TRBJ2-2; 8 bases match TRBD2. V shed 8 bases and J 4 bases; nucleotides not matched to a gene: 9. CDR1 and CDR2 from the germline V gene are MNHNY and SVGAGI (reference sequence). The CDR3 consists of 15 residues. This chain's CDR3 is CASREGKGLTGELFF. Here the CDR3 DNA reads TGTGCCAGCCGGGAGGGGAAGGGCCTCACCGGGGAGCTGTTTTTT.

V and J are TRBV5-1 and TRBJ1-2, with TRBD1 as a possible D gene (6 bases). The CDR3 totals 13 residues. Germline V lookup: CDR1 SGHRS, CDR2 YFSETQ. Trimming took 1 base from V and 7 from J, leaving 11 bases between them. The CDR3 reads CASSLNRDSGYTF. CDR3 DNA: TGCGCCAGCAGCTTGAACAGGGATAGTGGCTACACCTTC.

This CDR3 reads CASSLGTGLMGSNQPQHF. The DNA for the CDR3 is TGTGCCAGCAGCTTAGGGACAGGGTTAATGGGAAGCAATCAGCCCCAGCATTTT. The V and J genes are TRBV7-9 and TRBJ1-5; TRBD1 aligns across 8 bases. Germline lookup yields CDR1 SEHNR and CDR2 FQNEAQ (reference sequence). This CDR3 has 18 amino acids. V lost 1 base and J lost 1; bases outside the gene matches: 9.

This chain uses TRBV5-6 with TRBJ2-3, with 10 nucleotides matching TRBD1. V trimming: 5 bases; J trimming: 5 bases; junction bases outside the gene matches: 2. The CDR3 has 13 residues. Germline CDR1 is SGHDT and CDR2 is YYEEEE. The DNA of the CDR3 is TGTGCCAGCAGGCGGACAGGGGGAGATACGCAGTATTTT. Encoded protein: CASRRTGGDTQYF. The entire variable domain, with the rest obtained from reference TRBV5-6 and TRBJ2-3, is as follows: DAGVTQSPTHLIKTRGQQVTLRCSPKSGHDTVSWYQQALGQGPQFIFQYYEEEERQRGNFPDRFSGHQFPNYSSELNVNALLLGDSALYLCASRRTGGDTQYFGPGTRLTVL.

This sequence joins TRBV5-1 and TRBJ2-1; 8 bases agree with TRBD1. CDR3 size: 16 residues. Trimming removed 5 bases from V and 1 base from J; junction bases left unmatched: 8. Germline loops: CDR1 SGHRS, CDR2 YFSETQ. CDR3 region: CASSLLTGGSYNEQFF. In DNA, the CDR3 is TGCGCCAGCAGTTTACTCACAGGGGGTTCCTACAATGAGCAGTTCTTC. The full variable domain, with the rest looked up from reference TRBV5-1 and TRBJ2-1, is KAGVTQTPRYLIKTRGQQVTLSCSPISGHRSVSWYQQTPGQGLQFLFEYFSETQRNKGNFPGRFSGRQFSNSRSEMNVSTLELGDSALYLCASSLLTGGSYNEQFFGPGTRLTVL.

V gene TRBV5-6 combines with J gene TRBJ1-1; 7 positions agree with TRBD1. Per germline, CDR1 SGHDT and CDR2 YYEEEE. The CDR3 runs to 11 residues. The V segment lost 5 bases and the J segment 7 bases; nucleotides outside the gene matches: 2. CDR3 bases: TGTGCCAGCAGTCGACAGGGTGAAGCTTTCTTT. Translated: CASSRQGEAFF.

This CDR3 is CASSSGQGEGAFF. Written as DNA, the CDR3 is TGTGCCAGCAGTTCCGGACAGGGCGAAGGGGCTTTCTTT. This chain joins TRBV27 and TRBJ1-1; TRBD1 agrees at 8 bases. Germline V gene sequence: CDR1 MNHEY, CDR2 SMNVEV (reference sequence). This CDR3 has 13 residues. J lost 11 bases, V lost 4 bases, and 9 bases had no gene match.

The CDR3 DNA is TGTGCCAGCAGCCCTAGCGGCCAGCGGGGGGGACCTTACAATGAGCAGTTCTTC. Its translation is CASSPSGQRGGPYNEQFF. The chain employs TRBV7-9 and TRBJ2-1, with TRBD2 matching 10 bases. V gave up 5 bases and J gave up 4 bases; unmatched junction bases: 14. Germline CDR1 is SEHNR and CDR2 is FQNEAQ (reference sequence). The CDR3 is 18 amino acids. The variable domain in full, completed from reference TRBV7-9 and TRBJ2-1, reads DTGVSQNPRHKITKRGQNVTFRCDPISEHNRLYWYRQTLGQGPEFLTYFQNEAQLEKSRLLSDRFSAERPKGSFSTLEIQRTEQGDSAMYLCASSPSGQRGGPYNEQFFGPGTRLTVL.

This chain uses TRBV4-3 with TRBJ2-3; D remains ambiguous. Germline V gene sequence: CDR1 LGHNA, CDR2 YSLEER. Deletions cut 0 bases from V and 0 bases from J, with 10 bases between. The CDR3 runs to 16 residues. The DNA of the CDR3 is TGCGCCAGCAGCCAAGAAGCTCCGACTAGCACAGATACGCAGTATTTT. Its translation: CASSQEAPTSTDTQYF.

V gene TRBV5-8 combines with J gene TRBJ2-1; D might be TRBD1 (6 bases). The CDR3 is 14 amino acids. Germline V CDR1 and CDR2: SGHTS, YDEGEE. The V end lost 6 bases, the J end lost 4 bases, and 14 bases lay between the germline ends. The CDR3 sequence: CASTDTQGYNEQFF. The CDR3 DNA follows: TGTGCCAGCACCGATACCCAGGGGTACAATGAGCAGTTCTTC.

V usage is TRBV5-4 and J usage is TRBJ2-7; TRBD1 is a possible D gene (5 bases). V gave up 4 bases and J gave up 3 bases, with 8 bases separating them. CDR3 length: 12 amino acids. Germline CDR1 is SGHNT and CDR2 is YYREEE (reference sequence). CDR3 nucleotides: TGTGCCAGCAGCCAGGACAACTACGAGCAGTACTTC. Translating gives CASSQDNYEQYF.

The genes are TRBV14 and TRBJ1-2; D not certain. The ends were cut back, 2 bases at V and 5 bases at J, with 12 bases in the middle. The CDR3 loop spans 14 amino acids. Per germline, CDR1 SGHDN and CDR2 FVKESK. The CDR3 sequence is CASSQLAAEYGYTF. CDR3 coding DNA: TGTGCCAGCAGCCAACTGGCAGCGGAATATGGCTACACCTTC.

J is TRBJ1-3 and V is TRBV5-1; TRBD1 matches 8 bases. The germline V gene encodes CDR1 SGHRS and CDR2 YFSETQ. The CDR3 length is 17 residues. The ends lost 5 bases at V and 3 bases at J; junction bases unmatched: 13. CDR3 nucleotide sequence: TGCGCCAGCAGTTCAATCAGCTCCGGGACAGGTGGAAACACCATATATTTT. The encoded protein is CASSSISSGTGGNTIYF.

The chain carries TRBV19 and TRBJ2-7, with 7 bases lining up with TRBD1. Germline V lookup: CDR1 LNHDA, CDR2 SQIVND (reference sequence). J was trimmed by 6 bases and V by 8 bases; bases with no gene match: 1. The CDR3 has 10 amino acids. Here the CDR3 reads CASGTVEQYF. The DNA for the CDR3 is TGTGCCAGTGGGACAGTCGAGCAGTACTTC.

The rearrangement uses TRBV5-4 and TRBJ2-3; a possible D gene is TRBD2 (6 bases). From germline, CDR1 is SGHNT and CDR2 YYREEE (reference sequence). The V gene lost 6 bases and the J gene lost 2 bases, with 16 bases spanning the gap. This CDR3 spans 15 amino acids. This chain's CDR3 is CASNWGLRDTDTQYF. The DNA of the CDR3 is TGTGCCAGCAATTGGGGACTGAGGGACACAGATACGCAGTATTTT.

The chain links TRBV6-5 to TRBJ2-1; possibly TRBD2 for D (6 bases). The germline V gene has CDR1 MNHEY and CDR2 SVGAGI. This CDR3 contains 15 residues. Trimming shortened V by 0 bases and J by 5 bases, and 11 bases separated the two germline ends. The CDR3 DNA sequence: TGTGCCAGCAGTTACTCGGCGGGGCTAAACAATGAGCAGTTCTTC. As protein: CASSYSAGLNNEQFF.

The chain joins TRBV27 to TRBJ2-7, with D tentatively TRBD1 (5 bases). The CDR3 covers 14 residues. The germline V and J ends were trimmed by 3 bases and 4 bases, with 13 bases remaining between them. The germline gives CDR1 MNHEY, CDR2 SMNVEV (reference sequence). The CDR3 protein is CASSFRGIEYEQYF. In DNA form, the CDR3 reads TGTGCCAGCAGTTTTAGGGGCATTGAGTACGAGCAGTACTTC.

The chain links TRBV9 to TRBJ2-2, with 7 bases matching TRBD1. Germline loops: CDR1 SGDLS, CDR2 YYNGEE. V trimming: 3 bases; J trimming: 0 bases; junction bases outside the gene matches: 8. CDR3 length equals 17 residues. The CDR3 DNA reads TGTGCCAGCAGCGCTCATCGGACAGGCGCGAACACCGGGGAGCTGTTTTTT. This sequence encodes CASSAHRTGANTGELFF.

The chain uses TRBV27 and TRBJ2-3; D is perhaps TRBD2 (5 bases). Trimming shortened V by 5 bases and J by 8 bases, and 17 bases separated the two germline ends. Germline CDR1 reads MNHEY; CDR2 reads SMNVEV (reference sequence). The CDR3 spans 14 residues. The CDR3 DNA follows: TGTGCCAGCAGTCCCGGGTCTCCCGGGGTTACGCAGTATTTT. Translating it yields CASSPGSPGVTQYF.

V is TRBV5-1 and J is TRBJ2-7; 9 nucleotides match TRBD2. J lost 5 bases, V lost 6 bases, and 15 bases had no gene match. The germline CDR1 and CDR2 sequences are SGHRS and YFSETQ. The CDR3 is 16 residues long. The CDR3: CASNVIPGTSFNEQYF. The CDR3 coding sequence is TGCGCCAGCAACGTAATACCAGGGACTAGCTTCAACGAGCAGTACTTC.

V gene TRBV5-4 combines with J gene TRBJ1-2; weak D call: TRBD1 (6 bases). Germline-derived CDR1 and CDR2 are SGHNT and YYREEE (reference sequence). CDR3 length: 15 amino acids. V lost 0 bases, J lost 0 bases, and 9 bases lay in between. The CDR3 loop reads CASSLATGSNYGYTF. The CDR3 DNA follows: TGTGCCAGCAGCTTGGCCACAGGGTCTAACTATGGCTACACCTTC.

V usage is TRBV6-4 and J usage is TRBJ2-3; 8 positions agree with TRBD2. The V gene's germline CDR1 is MRHNA and CDR2 SNTAGT. V lost 6 bases, J lost 1 base, and 9 bases stayed unmatched. This CDR3 is 16 amino acids long. CDR3 region: CASSLNKLAGTDTQYF. The CDR3 DNA reads as TGTGCCAGCAGCCTAAACAAACTAGCGGGCACAGATACGCAGTATTTT.

The V call is TRBV29-1, the J call TRBJ2-3; D is perhaps TRBD1 (7 bases). The germline V gene has CDR1 SQVTM and CDR2 ANQGSEA. The CDR3 extends over 15 amino acids. V lost 6 bases and J lost 1, with 17 bases in between. The DNA for the CDR3 is TGCAGCGTCAAGCGCAGGGGGGTCGGCACAGATACGCAGTATTTT. As protein: CSVKRRGVGTDTQYF.